The entry below gives a single TCR beta chain sequence along with its context. Antigen unknown. This CDR3 region has 13 residues. The V segment lost 6 bases and the J segment 0 bases; nucleotides outside the gene matches: 2. From germline, CDR1 is KGHSH and CDR2 LQKENI. The data stem from a study of cytomegalovirus exposure and HLA in healthy donors. The wider study: An analysis done earlier identified 95 million to 140 million unique TCR beta sequences from around 180 million T cells. Study results and limitations: As a later analysis revealed, most CMV-associated TCR beta chains appeared HLA-restricted. Researchers reported in a later analysis that a missense DCLRE1C variant was tied to TCR beta V- and J-gene trimming.

In the PCR, 60 Vbeta and 13 Jbeta primers were used. Original methodology: An analysis performed later counted around 80 million unique TCR beta chains (approximately 10 million of them shared). The assay was immunoSEQ multiplex PCR, and TCRdb's table has in-frame clones only and misses some. D and trimming come from the DNA, and the V and J calls and clone size come from that table. Of fewer than 150,000 clones listed, 60% to 85% are singletons. The J gene is TRBJ2-7, the V gene TRBV18; 7 positions agree with TRBD1. The sequence derives from a man between 40 and 49 years old in good health and CMV-seropositive. Sequencing input: PBMCs. CDR3 sequence: CASSGTVSYEQYF. CDR3 nucleotides: TGTGCCAGCTCCGGGACAGTCTCCTACGAGCAGTACTTC. The whole variable domain, filled in from reference TRBV18 and TRBJ2-7, reads NAGVMQNPRHLVRRRGQEARLRCSPMKGHSHVYWYRQLPEEGLKFMVYLQKENIIDESGMPKERFSAEFPKEGPSILRIQQVVRGDSAAYFCASSGTVSYEQYFGPGTRLTVT.